This T cell receptor (beta chain) was recovered during a study of Ad26.COV2.S vaccination and SARS-CoV-2 variants. Study results and limitations: With respect to non-spike TCR breadth, vaccine and placebo recipients were similar. Reported findings describe substantial breadth in spike-specific CD8+ and CD4+ T cell responses following vaccination.

As regards this clone: What it binds is not known. The sample holds other DNA sequences that translate to the same CDR3.

Treatment described: about 20 received Ad26.COV2.S at low or high dose, single or two shots; about 5 received placebo; per-sample allocation not given. Samples were taken on day 63 after the first vaccine or placebo injection. The individual, an adult aged 18-55 years, was a donor in Boston. Expression of Wuhan-strain SARS-CoV-2 spike came from the Ad26 vector that formed the vaccine. The CDR3 is made up of 14 amino acids. V was clipped by 4 bases and J by 2 bases; unmatched bases: 2. Germline V gene lookup returns CDR1 SGHDT and CDR2 YYEEEE. The table came from immunoSEQ multiplex PCR; TCRdb's copy has only in-frame clones and leaves some out. The data contain 380,000 or so clones, roughly nine tenths of them singletons.

This specimen was peripheral blood, taken in a trial of Ad26.COV2.S vaccine versus placebo. This sequence was found in a person aged 18 to 65 who received the Ad26.COV2.S COVID-19 vaccine or a placebo. The chain has TRBV5-6 and TRBJ2-7, with 11 bases matching TRBD1. In DNA form, the CDR3 reads TGTGCCAGCAGCCCGGGACAGGGGGCCTACGAGCAGTACTTC. It specifies CASSPGQGAYEQYF.